This T cell receptor beta chain appears in the sequencing data of a study of human T cells and chemical hapten exposure (dated by TCRdb to the early 2020s). Notes on the research overall: For sensitization, 2% DPC in acetone was applied to a roughly 2 cm by roughly 2 cm area of upper inner arm skin. Throughout the study period of 20 to 25 weeks, patients also received therapeutic DPC doses to the scalp every week. Patch tests used Finn chambers with 0.01% DPC on the upper back, scored after 6 days by International Contact Dermatitis Research Group standards. The patient cohort, mostly female, included alopecia areata with under or over 50% scalp involvement, alopecia totalis and alopecia universalis. Libraries were combined into a pool for sequencing, and differences in TCR yield between samples came mainly from small differences in library volumes within the pool. In alopecia patients, the study followed how the peripheral blood TCR repertoire changed in vivo over primary and secondary sensitization to diphenylcyclopropenone (DPC), a hapten. Patient blood was sampled pre-sensitization (week 0) and at 2, 6 and about 24 weeks after DPC sensitization. About 29 alopecia patients gave blood for TCR sequencing at one to four time points (pre-sensitization, 2, 6 and 24 weeks). The study at large found these results: All patients had alopecia, a presumed autoimmune disease, so their immune response might differ from that of healthy individuals. The number of PT1 expanded TCRs positively correlated with patch test score, significant at thresholds 8, 16 and 32 but not 4. Repeated subsampling changed both the strength of the expansion versus patch-test correlation and the threshold at which the correlation became significant. Compared with pre-sensitization or healthy control sets, expanded TCRs formed significantly more large CDR3 similarity clusters, which is consistent with antigen-driven responses. DPC sensitization did not change how many TCRs were above 1 in 1000 frequency, and no evidence was found of alterations in global repertoire structure.

CDR1 KGHSH and CDR2 LQKENI are derived from the germline V gene. The CDR3 spans 17 residues, from the cysteine through the phenylalanine. The sequence is cut down to CDR3 DNA, 51 bases in frame from base 1. Reading the label with the study, this specimen's time point is: patch test 2, 6 weeks after DPC sensitization. In the paper's terms, the treatment or condition label means: therapeutic diphenylcyclopropenone sensitization with weekly scalp DPC. Blood at each patch-test visit was drawn before the patch test was applied. Patients were considered eligible if aged 18 to 70, diagnosed with alopecia and deemed suitable for DPC therapy, and patients were excluded if pregnant. Total RNA was extracted from unfractionated whole blood that had been collected in Tempus Blood RNA tubes. The protocol used for the library was RACE. These reads were obtained on a NextSeq 500. Library preparation attached unique molecular identifiers to individual cDNA molecules for quantitative, reproducible TCR counting. Both TCR alpha and TCR beta chains were sequenced from each blood RNA sample. Concerning the study's data processing: Samples had a median of about 96,000 TCRs, with a range from about 23,224 to 750,000. V, J and CDR3 annotation of the TCR reads was carried out using the Decombinator software suite. For the PS versus PT1 abundance plots, all samples were subsampled to the same number of TCRs (28,000). TCRs were defined as expanded if absent before sensitization and observed at least eight times at the 2-week time point. Through fastp at Q25 and MiXCR, TCRdb rebuilt clones from the public reads, retaining in-frame beta chains. Each entry is one CDR3 protein sequence, shown with its most common DNA and genes. TCRdb, not the original authors, processed these V and J calls. The sample profile shows about 69,000 distinct CDR3 sequences; 9% to 12% of them were found once. The ten largest clones represent roughly 7% of the sample.

This clonotype occurred a few times. The antigen it recognizes is unknown. The junction departs from germline at one end; a sequencing error may be responsible. This TCR was recovered from a woman in her fifties or sixties with alopecia areata. Some clones in this sample may be carry-over from other donors' samples. The sequences come from whole blood, collected in connection with sensitization to the hapten diphenylcyclopropenone (DPC). The rearrangement combines TRBV18 with TRBJ2-2, with 9 bases aligning to TRBD1. At the DNA level, the sequence is TGTGTCAGCTCACCTGCGAACAGGGGGCGTGTCACCGGGGAGCTGTTTTTT. It encodes CVSSPANRGRVTGELFF.